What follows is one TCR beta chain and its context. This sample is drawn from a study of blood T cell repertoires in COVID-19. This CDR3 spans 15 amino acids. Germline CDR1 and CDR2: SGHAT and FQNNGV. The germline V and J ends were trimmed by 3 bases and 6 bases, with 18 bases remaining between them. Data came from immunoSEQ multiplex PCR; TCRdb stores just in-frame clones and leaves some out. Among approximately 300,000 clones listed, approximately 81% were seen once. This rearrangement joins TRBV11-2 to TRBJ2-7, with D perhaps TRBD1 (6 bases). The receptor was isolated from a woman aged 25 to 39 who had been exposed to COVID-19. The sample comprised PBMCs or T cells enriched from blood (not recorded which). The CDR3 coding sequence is TGTGCCAGCAGCTTCAGTACAGGGCGAGGAGGCGAGCAGTACTTC. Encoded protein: CASSFSTGRGGEQYF.